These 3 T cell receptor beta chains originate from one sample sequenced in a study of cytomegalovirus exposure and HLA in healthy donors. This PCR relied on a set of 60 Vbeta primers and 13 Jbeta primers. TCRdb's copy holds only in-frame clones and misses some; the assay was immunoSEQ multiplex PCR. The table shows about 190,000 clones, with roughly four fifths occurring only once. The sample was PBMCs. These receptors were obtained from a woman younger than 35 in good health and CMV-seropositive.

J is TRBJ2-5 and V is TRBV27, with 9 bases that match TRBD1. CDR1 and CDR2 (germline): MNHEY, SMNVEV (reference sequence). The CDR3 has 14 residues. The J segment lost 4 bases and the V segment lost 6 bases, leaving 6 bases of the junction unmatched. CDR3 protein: CASRMGQGPETQYF. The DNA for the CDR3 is TGTGCCAGCAGGATGGGACAGGGACCAGAGACCCAGTACTTC.

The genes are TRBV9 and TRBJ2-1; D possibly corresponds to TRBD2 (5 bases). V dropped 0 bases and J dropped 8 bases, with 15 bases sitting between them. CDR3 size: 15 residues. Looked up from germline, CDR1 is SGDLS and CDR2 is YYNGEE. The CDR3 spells CASSVATPGSDEQFF. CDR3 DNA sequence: TGTGCCAGCAGCGTAGCTACCCCGGGATCTGATGAGCAGTTCTTC.

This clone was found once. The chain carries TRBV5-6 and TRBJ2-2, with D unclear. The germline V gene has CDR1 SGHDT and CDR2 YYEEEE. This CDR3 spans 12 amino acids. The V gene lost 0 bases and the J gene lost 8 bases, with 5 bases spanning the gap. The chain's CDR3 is CASSLVLGELFF. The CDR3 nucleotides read TGTGCCAGCAGCTTGGTTTTAGGGGAGCTGTTTTTT.